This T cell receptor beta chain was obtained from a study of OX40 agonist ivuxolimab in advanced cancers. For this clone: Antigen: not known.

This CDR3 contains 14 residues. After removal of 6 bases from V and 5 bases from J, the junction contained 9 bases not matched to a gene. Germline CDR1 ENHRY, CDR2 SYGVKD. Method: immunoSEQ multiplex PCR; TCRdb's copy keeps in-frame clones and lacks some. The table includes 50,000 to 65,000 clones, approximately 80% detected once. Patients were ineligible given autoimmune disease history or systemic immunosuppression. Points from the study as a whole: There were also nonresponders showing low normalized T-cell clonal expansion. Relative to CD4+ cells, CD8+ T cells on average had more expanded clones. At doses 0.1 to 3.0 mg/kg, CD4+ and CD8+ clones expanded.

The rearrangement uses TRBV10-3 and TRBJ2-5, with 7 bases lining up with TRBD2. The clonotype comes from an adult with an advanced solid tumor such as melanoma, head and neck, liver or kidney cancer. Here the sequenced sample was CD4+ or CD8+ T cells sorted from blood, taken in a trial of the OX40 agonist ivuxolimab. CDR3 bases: TGTGCCATCAGGCCCGGACTGGGGGGGGAGACCCAGTACTTC. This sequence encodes CAIRPGLGGETQYF.